Following are 18 T cell receptor beta chains from one sample sequenced in a study of metastatic and nonmetastatic thyroid tumors (TCRdb year 2020). Before undergoing thyroid surgery, none of the patients had been given any kind of treatment. The library was prepared using PCR. Sequencing was performed on an Illumina HiSeq 4000. TCRdb took the public reads, trimmed them with fastp at Q25, ran MiXCR for clone calling and kept in-frame beta chains. The sample table records under 95,000 clones; 10% to 15% of these occur just once. Of the sample, 11% falls within the top ten clones. The sequencing sample was made of blood. The receptor set was obtained from a female donor with papillary thyroid cancer or a benign thyroid nodule (not recorded which). Some clones in this sample may be carry-over from other donors' samples.

This clone came up many times. The chain uses TRBV18 and TRBJ2-7; unclear D gene. Trimming pared 2 bases from V and 3 bases from J, leaving 8 bases between. Germline V lookup: CDR1 KGHSH, CDR2 LQKENI. The length of the CDR3 is 13 residues. The CDR3 spells CASSPAANYEQYF. As DNA, the CDR3 is TGTGCCAGCTCACCAGCAGCCAACTACGAGCAGTACTTC.

J is TRBJ1-5 and V is TRBV19; D call uncertain. Trimming shortened V by 10 bases and J by 5 bases, and 15 bases separated the two germline ends. This CDR3 has 13 residues. In germline, CDR1 is LNHDA, CDR2 SQIVND (reference sequence). This CDR3 reads CAIRKVMDQPQHF. In DNA, the CDR3 is TGTGCCATTAGGAAGGTTATGGATCAGCCCCAGCATTTT.

This clone showed up many times. The chain combines TRBV6-2 or TRBV6-3 with TRBJ2-1; the D gene is possibly TRBD2 (6 bases). This CDR3 region has 14 residues. Trimming took 5 bases from V and 6 from J, leaving 14 bases between them. The germline V gene has CDR1 MNHEY and CDR2 SVGEGT. CDR3 bases: TGTGCCAGCAGTCCTCTGCGGGAAAGCAATGAGCAGTTCTTC. Its protein is CASSPLRESNEQFF.

V and J are TRBV11-1 and TRBJ2-1; possibly TRBD1 or TRBD2 for D (6 bases each). With 10 bases removed from V and 1 base from J, the gap between germline ends came to 38 bases. Germline lookup yields CDR1 SGHAT and CDR2 FQDESV (reference sequence). The CDR3 covers 22 residues. This CDR3 is CAIPSGAGVPPPRAPSYNEQFF. CDR3 sequence (DNA): TGTGCCATCCCCTCGGGGGCGGGCGTCCCTCCACCCCGAGCACCTTCCTACAATGAGCAGTTCTTC.

This clone was observed many times. V gene TRBV2 combines with J gene TRBJ2-5, with TRBD2 identical over 11 bases. The CDR3 consists of 15 residues. V dropped 2 bases and J dropped 5; count of bases not matched to a gene: 4. Germline loops: CDR1 SNHLY, CDR2 FYNNEI. CDR3 residues: CASSELLAGVETQYF. In DNA form, the CDR3 reads TGTGCCAGCAGTGAATTACTAGCGGGAGTTGAGACCCAGTACTTC.

Of note for this clone: A much larger clone lies one base from this, so it may be a read error. The chain couples TRBV9 to TRBJ2-7; D is possibly TRBD1 or TRBD2 (5 bases each). Germline loops: CDR1 SGDLS, CDR2 YYNGEE. CDR3 size: 15 residues. The CDR3 reads CASSRWGFPRDEHYF. CDR3 sequence (DNA): TGTGCCAGCAGCCGCTGGGGCTTCCCTAGGGACGAGCATTACTTC.

Notes on this clone: This may come from a read error, since a much larger clone is one base off. Other DNA variants within this sample encode the same CDR3. CDR3: CSALAGEAETQYF. CDR3 in DNA: TGCAGTGCTCTAGCGGGAGAGGCAGAGACACAGTACTTC. V is TRBV20-1 and J is TRBJ2-5, with 10 bases matching TRBD2. The CDR3 covers 13 residues. The germline V gene has CDR1 DFQATT and CDR2 SNEGSKA (reference sequence).

The table lists this clone with many counts. The gene calls are TRBV5-6 and TRBJ1-3; D is ambiguous. V was cut by 4 bases and J by 0 bases, with 8 bases left in between. The CDR3 length is 14 residues. Germline loops: CDR1 SGHDT, CDR2 YYEEEE. The CDR3 DNA is TGTGCCAGCAGCCCCGACCCCTCTGGAAACACCATATATTTT. Translation gives CASSPDPSGNTIYF.

This clone was observed many times. The V and J genes are TRBV4-3 and TRBJ2-7; possible D gene TRBD1, 5 bases. Germline CDR1 LGHNA, CDR2 YSLEER. The CDR3 runs 14 residues. V gave up 1 base and J gave up 5 bases, with 12 bases separating them. Written as DNA, the CDR3 is TGCGCCAGCAGCCAAGCCCAGGGCGTGGACGAGCAGTACTTC. It codes for CASSQAQGVDEQYF.

Comments on this clone: A much larger clone lies a single base off, so this may be a read error. This chain's CDR3 is CASSVGHSETQYF. The CDR3 nucleotides are TGTGCCAGCAGCGTGGGACATTCAGAGACCCAGTACTTC. The V call is TRBV7-6, the J call TRBJ2-5; D perhaps matches TRBD1 (6 bases). The CDR3 runs 13 residues. Deletions cut 5 bases from V and 4 bases from J, with 11 bases between. From germline, CDR1 is SGHVS and CDR2 FNYEAQ. Supplemented by reference TRBV7-6 and TRBJ2-5, the full variable domain reads GAGVSQSPRYKVTKRGQDVALRCDPISGHVSLYWYRQALGQGPEFLTYFNYEAQQDKSGLPNDRFSAERPEGSISTLTIQRTEQRDSAMYRCASSVGHSETQYFGPGTRLLVL.

This clone has a count of ten or more. V usage is TRBV6-1 and J usage is TRBJ2-3; 13 bases map to TRBD2. Germline CDR1 reads MNHNS; CDR2 reads SASEGT. V lost 0 bases, J lost 2 bases, and 8 bases stayed unmatched. The CDR3 is made up of 19 amino acids. The CDR3 sequence: CASSEAPPGLAGYTDTQYF. In nucleotides, the CDR3 is TGTGCCAGCAGTGAAGCGCCTCCGGGACTAGCGGGATACACAGATACGCAGTATTTT.

Many counts were recorded for this clone. The chain uses TRBV19 and TRBJ1-6; 9 bases line up with TRBD1. The CDR3 is made up of 17 amino acids. Germline V CDR1 and CDR2: LNHDA, SQIVND (reference sequence). The V segment lost 4 bases and the J segment 10 bases; nucleotides outside the gene matches: 14. CDR3 loop: CASSKYDRDREDSPLHF. CDR3 coding DNA: TGTGCCAGTAGTAAATACGACCGGGACAGGGAGGACTCACCCCTCCACTTT.

This rearrangement joins TRBV11-1 to TRBJ1-1; D gene ambiguous. V shed 2 bases and J shed 8 bases, with 9 bases lying between them. Per the germline V gene, CDR1 is SGHAT and CDR2 is FQDESV (reference sequence). The CDR3 loop spans 12 amino acids. This CDR3 reads CASSLIFREAFF. The DNA of the CDR3 is TGTGCCAGCAGCTTAATTTTTCGGGAAGCTTTCTTT.

This clone was detected many times. The genes are TRBV3-1 and TRBJ2-7; D is ambiguous. The germline V gene encodes CDR1 LGHDT and CDR2 YNNKEL (reference sequence). The CDR3 extends over 11 amino acids. With 5 bases removed from V and 2 bases from J, the gap between germline ends came to 4 bases. The CDR3 nucleotides are TGTGCCAGCAGCACGCCCTACGAGCAGTACTTC. It is translated as CASSTPYEQYF.

About this clone itself: This sequence may be a read error, since a much larger clone differs from it by one base. The same CDR3 can be traced to other DNA sequences in this sample. This rearrangement joins TRBV5-1 to TRBJ2-1; D remains unclear. V lost 3 bases to trimming and J lost 7 bases, with 11 bases between them. Germline-derived CDR1 and CDR2 are SGHRS and YFSETQ. The CDR3 spans 13 residues. For the CDR3, the DNA is TGCGCCAGCAGCTCCTTACTCGCTAATGAGCAGTTCTTC. It codes for CASSSLLANEQFF.

This clone was observed many times. The chain couples TRBV7-8 to TRBJ2-7; 9 nucleotides align to TRBD2. Germline lookup yields CDR1 SGHVS and CDR2 FQNEAQ. This CDR3 has 15 residues. Trimming cost V 6 bases and J 7 bases; bases outside gene matches: 13. DNA for the CDR3: TGTGCCAGCAGGTTGGGCGGGGGGGTAGGATGGGAGCAGTACTTC. Translated: CASRLGGGVGWEQYF.

Regarding this clone: At one of its ends the junction is not consistent with the germline gene, which may arise from a read error. The chain has TRBV18 and TRBJ1-2; D is ambiguous. CDR3 length: 12 amino acids. CDR1 KGHSH and CDR2 LQKENI come from the germline V gene. The DNA for the CDR3 is TGTGCCAGTTCACCACAATACTATGGCAACACCTTC. It specifies CASSPQYYGNTF.

This clone was counted ten times or more. This sample also contains other DNA sequences that code for the same CDR3. V gene TRBV7-2 combines with J gene TRBJ1-1; the D gene is possibly TRBD1 (5 bases). Trimming took off 5 bases at V and 7 bases at J, with 14 bases between the two ends. Germline V gene data show CDR1 as SGHTA and CDR2 as FQGNSA. The CDR3 is 13 amino acids. CDR3 loop: CASSSSNQGEAFF. The DNA for the CDR3 is TGTGCCAGCAGCAGTTCCAACCAGGGTGAAGCTTTCTTT.